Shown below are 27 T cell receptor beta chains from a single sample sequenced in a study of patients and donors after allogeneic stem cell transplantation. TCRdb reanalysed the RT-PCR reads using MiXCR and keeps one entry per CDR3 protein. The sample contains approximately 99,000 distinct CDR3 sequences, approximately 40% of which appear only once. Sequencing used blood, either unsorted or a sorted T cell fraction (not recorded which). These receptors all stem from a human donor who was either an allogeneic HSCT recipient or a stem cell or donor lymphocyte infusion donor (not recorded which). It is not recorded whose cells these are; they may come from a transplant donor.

The CDR3 protein is CASSLTPGSDTQYF. The DNA of the CDR3 is TGTGCCAGCAGTTTAACCCCAGGGTCCGATACGCAGTATTTT. The chain couples TRBV27 to TRBJ2-3, with D perhaps TRBD1 (5 bases). V lost 2 bases and J 6 bases, leaving 12 bases between the germline ends. This CDR3 is built from 14 residues. Germline V gene lookup returns CDR1 MNHEY and CDR2 SMNVEV (reference sequence).

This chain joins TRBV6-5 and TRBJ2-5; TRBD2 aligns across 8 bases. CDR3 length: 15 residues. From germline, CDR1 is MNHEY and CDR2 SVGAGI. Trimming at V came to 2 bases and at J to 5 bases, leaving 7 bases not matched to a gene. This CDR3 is CASSYNGRAGETQYF. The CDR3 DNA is TGTGCCAGCAGTTACAACGGGAGGGCCGGCGAGACCCAGTACTTC.

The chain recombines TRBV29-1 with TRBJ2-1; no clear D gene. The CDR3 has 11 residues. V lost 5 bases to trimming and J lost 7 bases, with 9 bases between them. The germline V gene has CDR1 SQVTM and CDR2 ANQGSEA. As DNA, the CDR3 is TGCAGCGTTCAACACCGGAATGAGCAGTTCTTC. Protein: CSVQHRNEQFF.

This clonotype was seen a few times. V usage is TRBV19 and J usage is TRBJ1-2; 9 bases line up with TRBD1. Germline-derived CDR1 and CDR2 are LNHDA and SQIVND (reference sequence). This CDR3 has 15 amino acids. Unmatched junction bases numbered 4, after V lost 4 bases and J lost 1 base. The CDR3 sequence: CASSKPGQGNYGYTF. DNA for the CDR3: TGTGCCAGTAGTAAACCGGGACAGGGTAACTATGGCTACACCTTC.

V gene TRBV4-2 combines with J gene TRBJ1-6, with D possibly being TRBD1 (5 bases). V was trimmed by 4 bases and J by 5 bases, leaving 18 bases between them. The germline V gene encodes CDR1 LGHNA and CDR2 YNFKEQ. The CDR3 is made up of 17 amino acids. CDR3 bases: TGTGCCAGCAGCCTAACCGGGACCGCTCCTGATAATTCACCCCTCCACTTT. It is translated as CASSLTGTAPDNSPLHF.

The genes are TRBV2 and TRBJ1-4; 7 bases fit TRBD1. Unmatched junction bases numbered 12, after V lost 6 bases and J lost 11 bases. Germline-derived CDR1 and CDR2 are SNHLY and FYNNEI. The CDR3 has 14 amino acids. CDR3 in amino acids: CASSPTGVRRKLFF. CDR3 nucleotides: TGTGCCAGCAGCCCCACAGGGGTCCGTAGGAAACTGTTTTTT.

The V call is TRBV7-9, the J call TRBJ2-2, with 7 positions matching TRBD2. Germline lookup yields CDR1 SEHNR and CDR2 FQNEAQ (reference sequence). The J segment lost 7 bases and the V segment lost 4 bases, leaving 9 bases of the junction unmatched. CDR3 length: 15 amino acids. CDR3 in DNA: TGTGCCAGCAGCTCGGGCGGGAGAATGCTCGGGGAGCTGTTTTTT. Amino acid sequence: CASSSGGRMLGELFF.

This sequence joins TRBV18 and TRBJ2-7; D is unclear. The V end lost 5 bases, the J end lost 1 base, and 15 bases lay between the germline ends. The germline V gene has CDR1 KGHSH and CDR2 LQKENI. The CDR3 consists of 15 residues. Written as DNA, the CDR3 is TGTGCCAGCTCAACATTACCCCGGGCATCCTACGAGCAGTACTTC. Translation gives CASSTLPRASYEQYF.

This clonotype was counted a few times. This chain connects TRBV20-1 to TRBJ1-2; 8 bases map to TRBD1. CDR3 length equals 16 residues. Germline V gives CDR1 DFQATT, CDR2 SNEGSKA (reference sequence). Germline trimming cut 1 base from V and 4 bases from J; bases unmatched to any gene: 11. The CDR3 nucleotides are TGCAGTGCTAGAGCCTCCCCCCCCGGGACAGGCTATGGCTACACCTTC. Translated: CSARASPPGTGYGYTF.

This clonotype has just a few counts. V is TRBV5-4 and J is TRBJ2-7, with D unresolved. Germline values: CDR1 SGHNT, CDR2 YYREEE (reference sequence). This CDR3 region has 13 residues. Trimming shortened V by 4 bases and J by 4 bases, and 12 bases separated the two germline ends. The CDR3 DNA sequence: TGTGCCAGCAGCCCCGACGGTAAATACGAGCAGTACTTC. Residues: CASSPDGKYEQYF.

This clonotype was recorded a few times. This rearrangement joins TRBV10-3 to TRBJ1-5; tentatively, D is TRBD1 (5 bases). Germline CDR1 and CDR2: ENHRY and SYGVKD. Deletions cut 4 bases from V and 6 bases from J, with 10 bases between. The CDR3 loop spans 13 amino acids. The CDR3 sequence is CAISAGGTQPQHF. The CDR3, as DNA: TGTGCCATCAGTGCAGGAGGGACTCAGCCCCAGCATTTT.

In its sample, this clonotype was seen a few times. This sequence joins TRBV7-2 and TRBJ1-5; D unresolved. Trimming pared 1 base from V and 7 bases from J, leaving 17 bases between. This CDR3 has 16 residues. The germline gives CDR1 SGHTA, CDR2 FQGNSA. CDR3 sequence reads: CASSLEDGRLRQPQHF. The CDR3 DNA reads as TGTGCCAGCAGCTTAGAGGATGGGAGGCTGAGGCAGCCCCAGCATTTT.

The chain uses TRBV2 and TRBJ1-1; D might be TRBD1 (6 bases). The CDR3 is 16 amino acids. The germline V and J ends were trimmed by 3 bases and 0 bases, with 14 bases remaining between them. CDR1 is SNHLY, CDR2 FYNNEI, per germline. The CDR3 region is CASSDRGGRMNTEAFF. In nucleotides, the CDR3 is TGTGCCAGCAGTGACAGGGGCGGCAGAATGAACACTGAAGCTTTCTTT.

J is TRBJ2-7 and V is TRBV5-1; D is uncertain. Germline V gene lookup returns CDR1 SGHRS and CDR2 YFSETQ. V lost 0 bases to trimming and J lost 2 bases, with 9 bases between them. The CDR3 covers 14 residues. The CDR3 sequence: CASSLGTDPYEQYF. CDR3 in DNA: TGCGCCAGCAGCTTGGGTACAGACCCCTACGAGCAGTACTTC. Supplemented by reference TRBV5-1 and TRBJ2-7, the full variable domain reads KAGVTQTPRYLIKTRGQQVTLSCSPISGHRSVSWYQQTPGQGLQFLFEYFSETQRNKGNFPGRFSGRQFSNSRSEMNVSTLELGDSALYLCASSLGTDPYEQYFGPGTRLTVT.

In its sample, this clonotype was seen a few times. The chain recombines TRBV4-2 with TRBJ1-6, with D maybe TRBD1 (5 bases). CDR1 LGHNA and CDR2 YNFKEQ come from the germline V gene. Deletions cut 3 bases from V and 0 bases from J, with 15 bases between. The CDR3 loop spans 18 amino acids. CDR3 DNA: TGTGCCAGCAGCCAGGTGGGGCGGGGTAGCTCCTATAATTCACCCCTCCACTTT. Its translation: CASSQVGRGSSYNSPLHF.

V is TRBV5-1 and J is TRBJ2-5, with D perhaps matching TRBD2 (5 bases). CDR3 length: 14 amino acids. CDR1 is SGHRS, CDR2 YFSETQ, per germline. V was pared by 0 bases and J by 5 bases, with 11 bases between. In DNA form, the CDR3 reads TGCGCCAGCAGCTTGGAGCTAGCCTGGGAGACCCAGTACTTC. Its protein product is CASSLELAWETQYF.

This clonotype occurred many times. CDR3 amino acids: CSARDGPVSYNEQFF. The CDR3 coding sequence is TGCAGTGCTAGAGATGGACCAGTCTCCTACAATGAGCAGTTCTTC. V usage is TRBV20-1 and J usage is TRBJ2-1, with unresolved D. The V end was cut by 0 bases, the J end by 0 bases, with 9 bases between. The CDR3 consists of 15 residues. The germline V gene encodes CDR1 DFQATT and CDR2 SNEGSKA (reference sequence).

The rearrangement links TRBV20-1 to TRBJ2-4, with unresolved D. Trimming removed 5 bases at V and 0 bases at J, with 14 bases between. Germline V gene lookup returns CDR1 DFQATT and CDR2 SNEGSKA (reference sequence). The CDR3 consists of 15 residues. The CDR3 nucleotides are TGCAGTGCTTCGGACGGATTTCTAGCCAAAAACATTCAGTACTTC. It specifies CSASDGFLAKNIQYF.

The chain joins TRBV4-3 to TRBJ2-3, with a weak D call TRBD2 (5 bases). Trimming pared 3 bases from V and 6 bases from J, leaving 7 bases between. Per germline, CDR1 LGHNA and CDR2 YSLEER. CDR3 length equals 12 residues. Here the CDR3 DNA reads TGCGCCAGCAGCCATGAGCGGGATACGCAGTATTTT. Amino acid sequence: CASSHERDTQYF.

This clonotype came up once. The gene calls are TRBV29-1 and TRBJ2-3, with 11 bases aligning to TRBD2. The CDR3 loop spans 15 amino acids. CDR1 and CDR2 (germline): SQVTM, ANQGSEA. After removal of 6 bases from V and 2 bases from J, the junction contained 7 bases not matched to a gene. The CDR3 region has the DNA TGCAGCGTCCATATAGCGGGAGGGTCCACAGATACGCAGTATTTT. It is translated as CSVHIAGGSTDTQYF.

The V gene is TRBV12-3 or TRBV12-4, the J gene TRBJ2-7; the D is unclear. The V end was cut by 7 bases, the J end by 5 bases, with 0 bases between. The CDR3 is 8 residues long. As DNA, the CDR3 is TGTGCCAGCAACGAGCAGTACTTC. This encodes CASNEQYF.

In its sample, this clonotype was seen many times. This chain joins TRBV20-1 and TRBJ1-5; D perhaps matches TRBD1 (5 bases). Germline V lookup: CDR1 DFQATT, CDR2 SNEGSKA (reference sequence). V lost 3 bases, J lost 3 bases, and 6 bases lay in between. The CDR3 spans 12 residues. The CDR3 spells CSARDNNQPQHF. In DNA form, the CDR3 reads TGCAGTGCTAGGGACAACAATCAGCCCCAGCATTTT.

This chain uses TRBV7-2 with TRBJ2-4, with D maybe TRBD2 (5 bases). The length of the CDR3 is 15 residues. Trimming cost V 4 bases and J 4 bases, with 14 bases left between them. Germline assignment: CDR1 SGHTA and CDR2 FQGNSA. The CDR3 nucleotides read TGTGCCAGCAGCTCCGATAGCGTTGTAAAAAACATTCAGTACTTC. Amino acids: CASSSDSVVKNIQYF. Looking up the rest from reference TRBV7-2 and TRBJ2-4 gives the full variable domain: GAGVSQSPSNKVTEKGKDVELRCDPISGHTALYWYRQSLGQGLEFLIYFQGNSAPDKSGLPSDRFSAERTGGSVSTLTIQRTQQEDSAVYLCASSSDSVVKNIQYFGAGTRLSVL.

The CDR3 loop is CATSREIGLGTQYF. CDR3 DNA: TGTGCCACCAGCAGAGAGATCGGGTTGGGGACCCAGTACTTC. The rearrangement uses TRBV15 and TRBJ2-5; D not resolved. Germline V gene sequence: CDR1 LNHNV, CDR2 YYDKDF (reference sequence). Trimming cost V 0 bases and J 7 bases, with 12 bases left between them. This CDR3 is built from 14 residues.

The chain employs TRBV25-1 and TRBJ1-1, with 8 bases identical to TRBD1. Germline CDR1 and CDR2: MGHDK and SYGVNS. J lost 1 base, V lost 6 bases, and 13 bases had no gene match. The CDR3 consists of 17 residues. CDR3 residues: CASSPLSRDRQNTEAFF. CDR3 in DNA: TGTGCCAGCAGCCCACTGTCCCGGGACAGGCAGAACACTGAAGCTTTCTTT.

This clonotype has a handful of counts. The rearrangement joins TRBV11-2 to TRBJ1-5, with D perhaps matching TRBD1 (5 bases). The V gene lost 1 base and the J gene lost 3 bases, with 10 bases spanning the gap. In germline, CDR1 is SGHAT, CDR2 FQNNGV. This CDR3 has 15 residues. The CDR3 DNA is TGTGCCAGCAGCTTAGGGGGGACGGTCAATCAGCCCCAGCATTTT. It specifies CASSLGGTVNQPQHF.

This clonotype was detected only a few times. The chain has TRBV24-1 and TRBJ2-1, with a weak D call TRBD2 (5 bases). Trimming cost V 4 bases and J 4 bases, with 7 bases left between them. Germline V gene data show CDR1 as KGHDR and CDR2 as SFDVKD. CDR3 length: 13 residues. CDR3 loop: CATSEGRYNEQFF. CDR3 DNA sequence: TGTGCCACCAGTGAAGGGAGATACAATGAGCAGTTCTTC.